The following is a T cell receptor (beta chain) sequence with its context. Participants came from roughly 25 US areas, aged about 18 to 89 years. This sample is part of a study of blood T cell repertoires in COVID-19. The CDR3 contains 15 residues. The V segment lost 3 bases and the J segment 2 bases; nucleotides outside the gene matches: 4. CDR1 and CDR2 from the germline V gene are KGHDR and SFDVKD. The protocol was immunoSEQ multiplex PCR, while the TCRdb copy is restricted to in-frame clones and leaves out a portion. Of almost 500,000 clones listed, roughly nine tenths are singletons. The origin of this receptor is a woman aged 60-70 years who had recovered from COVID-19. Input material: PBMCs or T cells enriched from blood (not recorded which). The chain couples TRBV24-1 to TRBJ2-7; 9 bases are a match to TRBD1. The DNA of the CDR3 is TGTGCCACCAGTGATACAGGGGGCTCCCCCTACGAGCAGTACTTC. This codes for CATSDTGGSPYEQYF.